The clone carrying this T cell receptor (beta chain) came up a few times. The antigen is undetermined. Every bit of the isolated RNA underwent reverse transcription, so sequencing read expressed TCRB transcripts. The repertoire was sequenced with immunoSEQ multiplex PCR; TCRdb's copy has only in-frame clones and lacks some. The sample includes 300,000 to 400,000 clones, around 12% seen only once; the top ten take 0.015% to 0.02%. This record comes from a study of beta chain features in type 1 diabetes. Study-level information: Similarity in age, gender and cell yields was seen between patients and healthy donors.

The germline V gene encodes CDR1 SGHAT and CDR2 FQDESV (reference sequence). The CDR3 sequence is 13 residues long. V shed 3 bases and J shed 3 bases, with 8 bases lying between them. General observations from the study: Patients and controls would share equally any PCR tilt toward shorter templates. Moderate but significant shortening of TCRB CDR3s was recorded in all four CD4+ subsets from Type 1 diabetes patients. Insertions at VDJ junctions were less frequent in type 1 diabetes patients. These patients also deleted more nucleotides at the same junctions.

This chain links TRBV11-1 with TRBJ1-2; D remains ambiguous. Material: naive CD4+ T cells from blood. This receptor was identified in a man aged 18 to 30 in good health. The chain's CDR3 is CASSLEGYYGYTF. In DNA form, the CDR3 reads TGTGCCAGCAGCTTGGAGGGTTACTATGGCTACACCTTC.